The 22 T cell receptor beta chains below all came from one sample that was sequenced in a study of T-cell memory formation after mild COVID-19. From the 5' RACE reads, TCRdb called clonotypes with MiXCR, one entry per CDR3 protein. The sample has about 470,000 distinct CDR3 sequences, around 27% seen once. Source material: PBMCs or a T cell subset sorted from them (not recorded which). Source of these receptors: an adult woman who had mild COVID-19 (a few samples of this study predate the infection). Cell type and time point are not known.

V usage is TRBV6-5 and J usage is TRBJ2-5; 10 nucleotides align to TRBD1. The CDR3 sequence is 16 residues long. J gave up 4 bases and V 3 bases, and 8 bases lay outside the gene matches. The germline gives CDR1 MNHEY, CDR2 SVGAGI. The CDR3 is CASSYGTGVTGETQYF. In DNA, the CDR3 is TGTGCCAGCAGTTATGGGACAGGGGTGACGGGAGAGACCCAGTACTTC.

This clonotype has a handful of counts. The CDR3 loop reads CSARVRGSSYEQYF. The CDR3 bases are TGCAGTGCTAGAGTACGCGGGAGCTCCTACGAGCAGTACTTC. The V call is TRBV20-1, the J call TRBJ2-7; TRBD2 aligns across 7 bases. The trim removed 1 base at V and 0 bases at J, leaving 3 bases unmatched. Germline V CDR1 and CDR2: DFQATT, SNEGSKA (reference sequence). The CDR3 consists of 14 residues.

The chain joins TRBV11-2 to TRBJ2-1, with 8 positions matching TRBD2. The CDR3 is 18 amino acids. Germline lookup yields CDR1 SGHAT and CDR2 FQNNGV. J gave up 4 bases and V 1 base, and 12 bases lay outside the gene matches. As DNA, the CDR3 is TGTGCCAGCAGCTTAGGTACATCAGCGGGGGCTTGGTACAATGAGCAGTTCTTC. Amino acids: CASSLGTSAGAWYNEQFF.

This clonotype was picked up a small number of times. The chain combines TRBV24-1 with TRBJ1-5; 9 bases are shared with TRBD1. From germline, CDR1 is KGHDR and CDR2 SFDVKD. The CDR3 runs 17 residues. With V trimmed by 6 bases and J by 0 bases, 8 bases remained unmatched. Here the CDR3 DNA reads TGTGCCACCAGTCCGGACAGGGGAGACGATAGCAATCAGCCCCAGCATTTT. Translation gives CATSPDRGDDSNQPQHF.

CDR3 residues: CASSPDPSFLYGYTF. Here the CDR3 DNA reads TGTGCCAGCAGCCCGGACCCTAGCTTTCTCTATGGCTACACCTTC. The chain has TRBV6-6 and TRBJ1-2; D remains unclear. Germline V gene lookup returns CDR1 MNHNY and CDR2 SVGAGI (reference sequence). The CDR3 spans 15 residues. V was clipped by 6 bases and J by 4 bases, with 18 bases between them.

This clonotype was seen only a few times. DNA of the CDR3: TGTGCCAGCAGCCGGTCAGAGAACACTGAAGCTTTCTTT. Its translation: CASSRSENTEAFF. The chain combines TRBV7-6 with TRBJ1-1; D is unresolved. The germline V gene has CDR1 SGHVS and CDR2 FNYEAQ. V lost 5 bases and J lost 1, with 8 bases in between. CDR3 length: 13 residues. Supplemented by reference TRBV7-6 and TRBJ1-1, the full variable domain reads GAGVSQSPRYKVTKRGQDVALRCDPISGHVSLYWYRQALGQGPEFLTYFNYEAQQDKSGLPNDRFSAERPEGSISTLTIQRTEQRDSAMYRCASSRSENTEAFFGQGTRLTVV.

This chain uses TRBV12-3 or TRBV12-4 with TRBJ2-2, with D perhaps TRBD2 (6 bases). The CDR3 covers 15 residues. Trimming removed 3 bases at V and 3 bases at J, with 11 bases between. DNA for the CDR3: TGTGCCAGCAGTTTTCGGGGGAAGGACACCGGGGAGCTGTTTTTT. Translating it yields CASSFRGKDTGELFF.

As DNA, the CDR3 is TGTGCCAGCAGCCAGTACGACAGGCGATATGTTGAAGCTTTCTTT. This gives the protein CASSQYDRRYVEAFF. This chain connects TRBV3-1 to TRBJ1-1; tentative D call: TRBD1 (6 bases). The CDR3 totals 15 residues. Germline lookup yields CDR1 LGHDT and CDR2 YNNKEL (reference sequence). With 3 bases removed from V and 7 bases from J, the gap between germline ends came to 18 bases.

A few counts support this clonotype. J is TRBJ2-2 and V is TRBV24-1; D might be TRBD1 (5 bases). CDR3 length: 13 residues. The V gene lost 6 bases and the J gene lost 6 bases, with 10 bases spanning the gap. The germline V gene encodes CDR1 KGHDR and CDR2 SFDVKD. The CDR3 DNA reads TGTGCCACCAGTCCAGGGATTGCCGGGGAGCTGTTTTTT. Protein: CATSPGIAGELFF.

This clonotype turned up a few times. CDR3: CASGAAAFTEAFF. DNA of the CDR3: TGCGCCAGCGGGGCAGCTGCTTTCACTGAAGCTTTCTTT. The V and J genes are TRBV4-3 and TRBJ1-1; tentative D call: TRBD1 (5 bases). Trimming took 8 bases from V and 4 from J, leaving 14 bases between them. CDR1 is LGHNA, CDR2 YSLEER, per germline. This CDR3 has 13 amino acids.

The rearrangement joins TRBV14 to TRBJ2-7; 12 bases fit TRBD1. The ends lost 4 bases at V and 2 bases at J; junction bases unmatched: 3. The CDR3 totals 15 residues. Per the germline V gene, CDR1 is SGHDN and CDR2 is FVKESK. CDR3 region: CASSRGTGGTYEQYF. CDR3 sequence (DNA): TGTGCCAGCAGCCGAGGGACAGGGGGCACCTACGAGCAGTACTTC.

The chain combines TRBV19 with TRBJ1-1; D call uncertain. Trimming stripped 6 bases from V and 4 bases from J, with 18 bases between. Germline CDR1 and CDR2: LNHDA and SQIVND (reference sequence). The CDR3 length is 15 residues. CDR3 loop: CASSHMGGFATEAFF. The CDR3 DNA reads TGTGCCAGTAGCCACATGGGAGGGTTTGCCACTGAAGCTTTCTTT. Complete variable domain (other parts from reference TRBV19 and TRBJ1-1): DGGITQSPKYLFRKEGQNVTLSCEQNLNHDAMYWYRQDPGQGLRLIYYSQIVNDFQKGDIAEGYSVSREKKESFPLTVTSAQKNPTAFYLCASSHMGGFATEAFFGQGTRLTVV.

A few counts support this clonotype. The chain is built from TRBV9 and TRBJ1-4; the D gene is possibly TRBD1 (5 bases). CDR1 and CDR2 (germline): SGDLS, YYNGEE. The length of the CDR3 is 13 residues. Trimming took 3 bases from V and 9 from J, leaving 12 bases between them. The DNA for the CDR3 is TGTGCCAGCAGCGCGGACACCAACCAAAAACTGTTTTTT. Protein sequence: CASSADTNQKLFF.

This chain uses TRBV4-1 with TRBJ1-1; D uncertain. From germline, CDR1 is MGHRA and CDR2 YSYEKL. V was trimmed by 3 bases and J by 0 bases, leaving 8 bases between them. CDR3 length: 14 amino acids. The CDR3 spells CASSHQGMNTEAFF. Written as DNA, the CDR3 is TGCGCCAGCAGCCATCAAGGGATGAACACTGAAGCTTTCTTT.

The rearrangement links TRBV6-6 to TRBJ2-7; weak D call: TRBD1 (5 bases). Germline lookup yields CDR1 MNHNY and CDR2 SVGAGI (reference sequence). CDR3 length: 12 amino acids. V lost 10 bases and J lost 3, with 13 bases in between. The CDR3 is CATSQGGYEQYF. The CDR3 nucleotides read TGTGCCACCTCTCAGGGTGGCTACGAGCAGTACTTC.

This clonotype occurred a few times. The V gene is TRBV5-4, the J gene TRBJ2-7; 11 positions match TRBD2. V lost 4 bases and J lost 1; bases outside the gene matches: 4. CDR1 and CDR2 from the germline V gene are SGHNT and YYREEE (reference sequence). CDR3 size: 15 residues. The CDR3 DNA reads as TGTGCCAGCAGCCGGGGGACTAGCGGATCCTACGAGCAGTACTTC. Amino acid sequence: CASSRGTSGSYEQYF.

This CDR3 is CATSRVGDSYEQYF. The CDR3 DNA reads TGTGCCACCAGCAGAGTCGGGGATTCCTACGAGCAGTACTTC. The rearrangement joins TRBV15 to TRBJ2-7; D is possibly TRBD2 (5 bases). Germline loops: CDR1 LNHNV, CDR2 YYDKDF (reference sequence). The CDR3 runs to 14 residues. Trimming took 1 base from V and 1 from J, leaving 8 bases between them.

This clonotype was recorded a few times. The genes are TRBV19 and TRBJ2-1; D may be TRBD2 (6 bases). Per germline, CDR1 LNHDA and CDR2 SQIVND (reference sequence). The CDR3 totals 13 residues. V was trimmed by 0 bases and J by 14 bases, leaving 14 bases between them. In nucleotides, the CDR3 is TGTGCCAGTAGTATAGAGATTGGGCGGACTAAGTTCTTC. The encoded protein is CASSIEIGRTKFF.

A remark on this clonotype: This probably arose from a read error, given a far larger clone one base away. The V call is TRBV7-9, the J call TRBJ2-2; D unresolved. V was cut by 1 base and J by 7 bases, with 4 bases left in between. Germline V gives CDR1 SEHNR, CDR2 FQNEAQ (reference sequence). The CDR3 totals 12 residues. The CDR3 DNA is TGTGCCAGCAGCTTAGAGATCGGGGAGCTGTTTTTT. Protein sequence: CASSLEIGELFF.

The chain combines TRBV29-1 with TRBJ2-1; 8 bases fit TRBD2. The CDR3 runs 14 residues. V was clipped by 6 bases and J by 7 bases; unmatched bases: 11. Germline assignment: CDR1 SQVTM and CDR2 ANQGSEA. The CDR3, as DNA: TGCAGCGTGGGGACTAGTGGGATGGGAAATGAGCAGTTCTTC. Its translation: CSVGTSGMGNEQFF.

This CDR3 reads CASTPGRVTGVSGNTIYF. CDR3 DNA sequence: TGTGCCAGCACCCCCGGGCGCGTTACGGGAGTCTCTGGAAACACCATATATTTT. The chain uses TRBV6-6 and TRBJ1-3; D not certain. The length of the CDR3 is 18 residues. Germline-derived CDR1 and CDR2 are MNHNY and SVGAGI (reference sequence). The ends were cut back, 7 bases at V and 0 bases at J, with 22 bases in the middle.

There are a few counts of this clonotype. The chain couples TRBV10-3 to TRBJ2-3; no firm D call. CDR3 length: 11 amino acids. Trimming took 11 bases from V and 4 from J, leaving 10 bases between them. Germline lookup yields CDR1 ENHRY and CDR2 SYGVKD. As DNA, the CDR3 is TGTGCCGCCGGGCGGCCAGATACGCAGTATTTT. Its protein product is CAAGRPDTQYF.